This entry lists 15 T cell receptor beta chains sequenced from one sample in a study of tumor-infiltrating lymphocytes in primary liver carcinoma. Priming with a constant-region primer yielded TCR beta cDNA from about 480 ng total RNA. For TCR beta, libraries were produced by three nested multiplex PCR rounds using slightly modified ARM-PCR. Both of the initial two PCR rounds ran for approximately 10 cycles and employed TRBV1-TRBV30 forward primers alongside a C-beta reverse primer. TCRdb independently ran MiXCR on the multiplex PCR reads; one entry per CDR3 protein. This table has almost 200,000 distinct CDR3 sequences, less than 70% appearing once. Germline DNA was also extracted, while the blood RNA originated from unsorted whole blood. The sequenced material came from peripheral blood. These receptors were collected from a woman aged 55-70 years with primary liver carcinoma and hepatitis B virus infection.

This clonotype has just one count. A single base separates this from a much larger clone, so it may be a read error. V gene TRBV6-5 combines with J gene TRBJ1-1, with D unclear. Trimming cost V 6 bases and J 5 bases, with 16 bases left between them. Germline V gene lookup returns CDR1 MNHEY and CDR2 SVGAGI. CDR3 size: 14 residues. This CDR3 is CASSSARRETEAFF. The CDR3 region has the DNA TGTGCCAGCAGCTCCGCCCGGCGGGAGACTGAAGCTTTCTTT.

A remark on this clonotype: A clone one base away is much larger, so this may be a read error. The rearrangement joins TRBV4-1 to TRBJ2-7, with 7 bases aligning to TRBD1. CDR1 MGHRA and CDR2 YSYEKL come from the germline V gene. The CDR3 spans 11 residues. The CDR3 bases are TGCGCCAGCGGGACAGCCTACGAGCGGTACTTC. Residues: CASGTAYERYF.

The chain combines TRBV5-1 with TRBJ1-1; D perhaps matches TRBD1 (5 bases). The CDR3 has 13 amino acids. Germline-derived CDR1 and CDR2 are SGHRS and YFSETQ. Trimming took off 2 bases at V and 11 bases at J, with 16 bases between the two ends. The CDR3 DNA reads as TGCGCCAGCAGCTTCGAGGACATGTCGGCGGCTTTCTTT. Its protein product is CASSFEDMSAAFF.

About this clonotype: A read error may be the cause here, since a much bigger clone is one base away. This chain connects TRBV6-5 to TRBJ2-5, with D tentatively TRBD2 (5 bases). The J call may be faulty, since TRBJ2-7 better matches the DNA end. Per germline, CDR1 MNHEY and CDR2 SVGAGI. This CDR3 has 11 residues. In nucleotides, the CDR3 is TGTACCAGCAGTTACGGGGACGAGCAGTACTTC. Its translation: CTSSYGDEQYF.

On this clonotype itself: A much larger clonotype is one base distant, so this may be a read error. The chain joins TRBV6-2 or TRBV6-3 to TRBJ2-3, with D perhaps given as TRBD1 or TRBD2 (6 bases each). The CDR3 extends over 14 amino acids. CDR1 is MNHEY and CDR2 is SVGEGT in the germline V gene. In DNA, the CDR3 is TGTGCCACCCAAGGGGGGCTTGGCACAGATACGAAGTATTTT. Protein sequence: CATQGGLGTDTKYF.

As for this clonotype: Sequence at one end of the junction differs from germline and may be a read error. This chain connects TRBV12-5 to TRBJ2-3; tentative D call: TRBD1 (6 bases). The CDR3 runs to 14 residues. CDR1 is LGHNT, CDR2 FRNRAP, per germline. In nucleotides, the CDR3 is TGTGCTACTGGTTTGCACAGGGCGAGTGATAAGCAGTATTTT. Protein: CATGLHRASDKQYF.

This clonotype was counted once. The junction does not match germline at one end; this may be a read error. CDR3 in amino acids: CVSSQSPYNEQFF. The CDR3 DNA follows: TGTGTCAGCAGCCAGAGTCCCTACAATGAGCAGTTCTTC. The chain uses TRBV11-3 and TRBJ2-1; D remains unclear. Germline V gives CDR1 SGHNT, CDR2 YENEEA. The CDR3 covers 13 residues.

This clonotype was picked up one time. The final CDR3 position lacks the conserved phenylalanine or tryptophan, pointing to a likely read error. CDR3 region: CASSLNSYEQYS. For the CDR3, the DNA is TGTGCCAGTAGCTTGAACTCCTACGAGCAGTACTCC. The gene calls are TRBV11-1 and TRBJ2-7; unclear D gene. The CDR3 sequence is 12 residues long. Germline CDR1 is SGHAT and CDR2 is FQDESV (reference sequence).

The V gene is TRBV7-8, the J gene TRBJ2-7, with 7 bases identical to TRBD2. The CDR3 spans 14 residues. From germline, CDR1 is SGHVS and CDR2 FQNEAQ. V lost 3 bases, J lost 3 bases, and 5 bases stayed unmatched. The chain's CDR3 is CASSFGRGVYEQYF. The CDR3, as DNA: TGTGCCAGCAGCTTCGGACGGGGGGTCTACGAGCAGTACTTC.

Comment on this clonotype: The CDR3 end shows no conserved phenylalanine or tryptophan, and so a read error is likely. V usage is TRBV6-5 and J usage is TRBJ1-1; D gene uncertain. Germline V CDR1 and CDR2: MNHEY, SVGAGI. There are 12 residues in the CDR3. Trimming removed 6 bases at V and 8 bases at J, with 13 bases between. Here the CDR3 reads CASRRGIGEAFS. DNA for the CDR3: TGTGCCAGCAGGAGAGGGATAGGGGAAGCTTTCTCT.

This clonotype was picked up many times. The rearrangement links TRBV6-5 to TRBJ2-1; D remains ambiguous. The germline gives CDR1 MNHEY, CDR2 SVGAGI. The CDR3 loop spans 15 amino acids. V lost 5 bases and J 1 base, leaving 12 bases between the germline ends. For the CDR3, the DNA is TGTGCCAGCAGTCCCAGAGGTGGGTCCTACAATGAGCAGTTCTTC. Its translation: CASSPRGGSYNEQFF.

As for this clonotype: A read error is possible here, since a much larger clone lies one base away. The rearrangement uses TRBV6-6 and TRBJ1-4; D gene uncertain. This CDR3 has 12 residues. Germline V gene lookup returns CDR1 MNHNY and CDR2 SVGAGI (reference sequence). CDR3 coding DNA: TGTGCCAGCATGAGCCTTAATGAAGAACTGTTTTTT. Encoded protein: CASMSLNEELFF.

About this clonotype itself: This may come from a read error, since a much larger clone is one base off. The chain recombines TRBV30 with TRBJ1-2, with TRBD1 matching over 8 bases. The CDR3 extends over 15 amino acids. J gave up 9 bases and V 1 base, and 13 bases lay outside the gene matches. The germline gives CDR1 GTSNPN, CDR2 SVGIG (reference sequence). The CDR3, as DNA: TGTGCCTGGAGTGCGGCAGGGACAGGTGCGGGAAGCTACACCTTC. Encoded protein: CAWSAAGTGAGSYTF.

There are many counts of this clonotype. This sequence joins TRBV6-1 and TRBJ2-5, with D possibly being TRBD1 or TRBD2 (6 bases each). V shed 5 bases and J shed 5 bases, with 15 bases lying between them. The V gene's germline CDR1 is MNHNS and CDR2 SASEGT. The length of the CDR3 is 14 residues. The CDR3 nucleotides are TGTGCCAGCAGTTTGGGACAACGGGGGGAGACCCAGTACTTC. This codes for CASSLGQRGETQYF.

A note on this clonotype: This clone may be a read error of a much larger clone one base away. The J gene is TRBJ2-5, the V gene TRBV5-5; the D gene is possibly TRBD1 (5 bases). The length of the CDR3 is 13 residues. CDR1 and CDR2 (germline): SGHKS, YYEKEE (reference sequence). The CDR3 reads CASSPAGQEIQYF. The DNA for the CDR3 is TGTGCCAGCAGCCCTGCAGGGCAAGAGATCCAGTACTTC.